What follows describes a single TCR beta chain. What it binds is unknown. The TCR beta cDNA libraries contained unique molecular identifiers. Hundreds of thousands of cDNA molecules were obtained from about 0.98 to 11 million T cells. TCRdb passed the PCR reads through MiXCR, listing each CDR3 protein once. The sample has approximately 460,000 distinct CDR3 sequences, roughly 45% seen once. This entry belongs to a study of post-analysis software for immune sequencing data. From germline, CDR1 is DFQATT and CDR2 SNEGSKA (reference sequence). V lost 0 bases, J lost 3 bases, and 18 bases lay in between. The CDR3 totals 16 residues. The study's findings and limits: The F measure placed samples prepared in the same batch into strongly shared clusters. Controls had lower frequencies than patients of 4 or 5 TRBV segments, which included TRBV5-6, TRBV5-1 and TRBV20-1.

The receptor's source is a girl aged 5 to 17 with multiple sclerosis. The J gene is TRBJ2-7, the V gene TRBV20-1; perhaps TRBD1 as D (5 bases). The sample comprised blood. Written as DNA, the CDR3 is TGCAGTGCTAGAGATTTTCAGGGAAGCTTGTACTACGAGCAGTACTTC. This gives the protein CSARDFQGSLYYEQYF.